This TCR beta chain was captured in a study of blood T cell repertoires in COVID-19. Across the study: From the United States, Italy and Spain came samples of acute and convalescent COVID-19.

In the original processing: The authors estimated nucleated cell counts from reference gene primer amplification. TCRdb keeps only in-frame clones here, not all; method: immunoSEQ multiplex PCR. The DNA gave D and trimming, while V, J and clone size come from that table. Of about 46,000 clones listed, 87% are singletons. The CDR3 has 14 amino acids. Looked up from germline, CDR1 is PRHDT and CDR2 is FYEKMQ (reference sequence). V gave up 6 bases and J gave up 6 bases; unmatched junction bases: 7. The chain joins TRBV13 to TRBJ1-2, with 10 bases aligning to TRBD1. Sequenced sample: peripheral blood. This clonotype was obtained from a human donor in a cohort sampled during active COVID-19. In DNA form, the CDR3 reads TGTGCCAGCAGTCATACCGGGACAGGGGATGGCTACACCTTC. The encoded protein is CASSHTGTGDGYTF.